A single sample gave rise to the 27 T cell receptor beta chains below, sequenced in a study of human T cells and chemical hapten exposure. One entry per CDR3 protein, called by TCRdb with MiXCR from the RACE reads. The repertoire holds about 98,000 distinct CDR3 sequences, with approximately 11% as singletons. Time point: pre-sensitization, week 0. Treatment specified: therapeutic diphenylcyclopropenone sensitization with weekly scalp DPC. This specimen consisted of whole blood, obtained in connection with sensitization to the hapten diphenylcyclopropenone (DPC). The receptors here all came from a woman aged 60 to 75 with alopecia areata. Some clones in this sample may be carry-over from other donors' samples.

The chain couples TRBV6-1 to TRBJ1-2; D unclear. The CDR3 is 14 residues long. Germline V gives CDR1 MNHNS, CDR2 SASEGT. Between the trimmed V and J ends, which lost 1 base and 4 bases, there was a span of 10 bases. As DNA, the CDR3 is TGTGCCAGCAGTGAAGGAGCAATTATCTATGGCTACACCTTC. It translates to CASSEGAIIYGYTF.

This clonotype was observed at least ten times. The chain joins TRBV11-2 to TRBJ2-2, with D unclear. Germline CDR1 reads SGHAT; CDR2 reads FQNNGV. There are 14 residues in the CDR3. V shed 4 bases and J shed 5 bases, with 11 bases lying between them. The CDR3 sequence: CASSSRARTGELFF. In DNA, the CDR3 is TGTGCCAGCAGCTCAAGAGCGAGGACCGGGGAGCTGTTTTTT.

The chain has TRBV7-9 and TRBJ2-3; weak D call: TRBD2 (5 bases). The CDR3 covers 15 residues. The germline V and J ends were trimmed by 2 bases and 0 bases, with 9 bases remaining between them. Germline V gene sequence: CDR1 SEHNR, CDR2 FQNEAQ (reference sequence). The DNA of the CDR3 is TGTGCCAGCAGCTTAATCCTAGCTAGCACAGATACGCAGTATTTT. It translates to CASSLILASTDTQYF.

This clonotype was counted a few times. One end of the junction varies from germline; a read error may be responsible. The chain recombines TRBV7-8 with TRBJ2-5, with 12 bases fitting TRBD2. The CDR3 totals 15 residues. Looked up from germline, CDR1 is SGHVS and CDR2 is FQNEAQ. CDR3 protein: CASSLAGGLPETQYF. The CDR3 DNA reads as TGTGCCAGCAGCCTAGCGGGGGGGTTGCCCGAGACCCAGTACTTC.

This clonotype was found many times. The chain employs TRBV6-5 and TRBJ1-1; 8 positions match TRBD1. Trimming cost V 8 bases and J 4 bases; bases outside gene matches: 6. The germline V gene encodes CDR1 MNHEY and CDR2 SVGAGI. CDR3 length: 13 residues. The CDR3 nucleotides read TGTGCCAGCGGCAGGGGGCCCAGCACTGAAGCTTTCTTT. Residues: CASGRGPSTEAFF.

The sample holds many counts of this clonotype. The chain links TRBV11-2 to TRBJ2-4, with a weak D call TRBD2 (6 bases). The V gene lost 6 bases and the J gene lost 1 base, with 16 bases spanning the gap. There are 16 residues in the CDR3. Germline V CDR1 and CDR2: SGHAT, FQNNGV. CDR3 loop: CASRVPFGGAKNIQYF. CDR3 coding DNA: TGTGCCAGCAGAGTCCCTTTTGGAGGGGCCAAAAACATTCAGTACTTC. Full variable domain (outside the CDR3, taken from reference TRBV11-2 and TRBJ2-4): EAGVAQSPRYKIIEKRQSVAFWCNPISGHATLYWYQQILGQGPKLLIQFQNNGVVDDSQLPKDRFSAERLKGVDSTLKIQPAKLEDSAVYLCASRVPFGGAKNIQYFGAGTRLSVL.

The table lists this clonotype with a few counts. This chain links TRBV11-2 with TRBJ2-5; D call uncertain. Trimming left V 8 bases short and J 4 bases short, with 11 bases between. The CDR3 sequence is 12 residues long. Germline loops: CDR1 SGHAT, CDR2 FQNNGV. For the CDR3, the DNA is TGTGCCAGCGGCAGTGTGCGAGAGACCCAGTACTTC. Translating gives CASGSVRETQYF.

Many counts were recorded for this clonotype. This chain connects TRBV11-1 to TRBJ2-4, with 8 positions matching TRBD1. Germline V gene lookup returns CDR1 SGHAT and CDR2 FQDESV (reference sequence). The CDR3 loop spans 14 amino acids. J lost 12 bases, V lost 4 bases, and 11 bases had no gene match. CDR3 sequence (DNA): TGTGCCAGCAGCTACCGGACAGGGCTCGACGCTCAGTACTTC. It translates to CASSYRTGLDAQYF.

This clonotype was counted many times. CDR3 nucleotides: TGTGCCAGCAGCTTAGTCCCAGGGATCGGCACTGAAGCTTTCTTT. Its translation: CASSLVPGIGTEAFF. The V gene is TRBV7-8, the J gene TRBJ1-1; D possibly corresponds to TRBD1 (5 bases). Germline V gene data show CDR1 as SGHVS and CDR2 as FQNEAQ. The CDR3 covers 15 residues. With 1 base removed from V and 4 bases from J, the gap between germline ends came to 13 bases.

The CDR3 loop is CASSLDGLGYTF. The CDR3 region has the DNA TGTGCCAGCAGCTTAGATGGATTGGGCTACACCTTC. The chain links TRBV7-9 to TRBJ1-2; D is unresolved. V was trimmed by 1 base and J by 8 bases, leaving 8 bases between them. Per germline, CDR1 SEHNR and CDR2 FQNEAQ (reference sequence). The CDR3 totals 12 residues. The variable domain in full, with the rest retrieved from reference TRBV7-9 and TRBJ1-2, is DTGVSQNPRHKITKRGQNVTFRCDPISEHNRLYWYRQTLGQGPEFLTYFQNEAQLEKSRLLSDRFSAERPKGSFSTLEIQRTEQGDSAMYLCASSLDGLGYTFGSGTRLTVV.

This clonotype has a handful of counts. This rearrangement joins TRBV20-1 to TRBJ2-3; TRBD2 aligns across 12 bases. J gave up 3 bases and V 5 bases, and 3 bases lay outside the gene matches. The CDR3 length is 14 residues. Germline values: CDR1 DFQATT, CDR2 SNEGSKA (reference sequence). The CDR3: CSAELAGGTDTQYF. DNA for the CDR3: TGCAGTGCTGAACTAGCGGGGGGAACAGATACGCAGTATTTT.

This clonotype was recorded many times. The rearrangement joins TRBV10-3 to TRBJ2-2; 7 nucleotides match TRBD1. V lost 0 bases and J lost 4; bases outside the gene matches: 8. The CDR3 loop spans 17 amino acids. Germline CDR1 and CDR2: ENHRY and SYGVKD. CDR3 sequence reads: CAISESPGQARTGELFF. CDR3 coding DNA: TGTGCCATCAGTGAGTCCCCAGGACAGGCTCGCACCGGGGAGCTGTTTTTT.

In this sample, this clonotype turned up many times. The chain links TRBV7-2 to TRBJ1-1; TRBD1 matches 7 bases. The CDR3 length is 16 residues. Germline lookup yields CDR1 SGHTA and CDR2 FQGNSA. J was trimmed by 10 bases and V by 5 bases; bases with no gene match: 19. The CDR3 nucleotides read TGTGCCAGCAGCCCGAGAGAGACAGGGATGGGTATGGGAGCTTTCTTT. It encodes CASSPRETGMGMGAFF.

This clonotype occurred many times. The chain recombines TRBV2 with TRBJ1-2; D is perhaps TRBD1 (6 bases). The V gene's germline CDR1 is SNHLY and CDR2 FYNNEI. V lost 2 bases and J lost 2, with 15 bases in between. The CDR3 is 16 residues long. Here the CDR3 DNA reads TGTGCCAGCAGTGAATCAGATTTCGGACAGAACTATGGCTACACCTTC. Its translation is CASSESDFGQNYGYTF.

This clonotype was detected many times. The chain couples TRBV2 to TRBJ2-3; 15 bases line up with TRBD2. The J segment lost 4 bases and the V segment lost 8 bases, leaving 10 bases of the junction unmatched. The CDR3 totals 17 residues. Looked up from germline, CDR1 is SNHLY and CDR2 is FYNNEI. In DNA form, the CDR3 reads TGTGCCAGCCACCGGACTAGCGGGGGGGCTCGGGCAGATACGCAGTATTTT. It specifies CASHRTSGGARADTQYF. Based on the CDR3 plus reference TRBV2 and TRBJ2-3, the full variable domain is EPEVTQTPSHQVTQMGQEVILRCVPISNHLYFYWYRQILGQKVEFLVSFYNNEISEKSEIFDDQFSVERPDGSNFTLKIRSTKLEDSAMYFCASHRTSGGARADTQYFGPGTRLTVL.

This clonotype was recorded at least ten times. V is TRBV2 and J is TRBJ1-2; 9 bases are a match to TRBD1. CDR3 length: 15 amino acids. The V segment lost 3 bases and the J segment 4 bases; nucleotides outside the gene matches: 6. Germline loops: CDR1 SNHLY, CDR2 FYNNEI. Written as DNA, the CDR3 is TGTGCCAGCAGTGATAGGACAGGGGCTGGCTATGGCTACACCTTC. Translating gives CASSDRTGAGYGYTF.

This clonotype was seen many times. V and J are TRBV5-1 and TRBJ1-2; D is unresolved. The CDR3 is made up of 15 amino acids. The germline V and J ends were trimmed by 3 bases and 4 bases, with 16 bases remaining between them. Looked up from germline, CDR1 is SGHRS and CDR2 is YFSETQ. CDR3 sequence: CASSSTGRTSYGYTF. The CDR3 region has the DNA TGCGCCAGCAGCTCCACTGGAAGGACGTCCTATGGCTACACCTTC.

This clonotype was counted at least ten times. CDR3 residues: CASSLDPQGIGYTF. In DNA, the CDR3 is TGTGCCAGCAGCTTAGATCCACAGGGAATTGGCTACACCTTC. The rearrangement links TRBV11-2 to TRBJ1-2; perhaps TRBD1 as D (6 bases). This CDR3 comprises 14 residues. Trimming removed 0 bases at V and 7 bases at J, with 12 bases between. Germline V gene lookup returns CDR1 SGHAT and CDR2 FQNNGV.

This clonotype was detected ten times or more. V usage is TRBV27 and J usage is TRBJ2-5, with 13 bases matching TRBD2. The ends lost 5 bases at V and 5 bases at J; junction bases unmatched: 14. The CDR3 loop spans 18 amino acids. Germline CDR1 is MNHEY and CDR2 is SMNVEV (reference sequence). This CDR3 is CASSLVGTSGTEGETQYF. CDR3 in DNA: TGTGCCAGCAGTCTGGTGGGGACTAGCGGGACCGAGGGGGAGACCCAGTACTTC.

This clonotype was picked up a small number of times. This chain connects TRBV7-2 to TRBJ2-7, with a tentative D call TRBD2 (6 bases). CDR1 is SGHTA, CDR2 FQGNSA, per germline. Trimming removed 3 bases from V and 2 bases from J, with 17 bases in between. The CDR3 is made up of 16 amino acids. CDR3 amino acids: CASSFYGGAGTYEQYF. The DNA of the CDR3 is TGTGCCAGCAGCTTTTATGGAGGGGCAGGGACCTACGAGCAGTACTTC.

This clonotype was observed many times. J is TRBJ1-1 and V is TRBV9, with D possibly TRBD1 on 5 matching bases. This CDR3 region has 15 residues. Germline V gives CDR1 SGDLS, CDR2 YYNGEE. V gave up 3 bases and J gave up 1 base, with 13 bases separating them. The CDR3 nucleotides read TGTGCCAGCAGCGCTGGTGCAGGGAGGAACACTGAAGCTTTCTTT. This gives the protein CASSAGAGRNTEAFF.

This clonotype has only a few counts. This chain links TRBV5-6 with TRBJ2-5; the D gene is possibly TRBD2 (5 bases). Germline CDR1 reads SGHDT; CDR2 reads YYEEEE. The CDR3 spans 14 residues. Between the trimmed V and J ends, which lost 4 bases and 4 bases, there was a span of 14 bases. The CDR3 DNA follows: TGTGCCAGCAGCATCTACGGGGTACGAGAGACCCAGTACTTC. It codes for CASSIYGVRETQYF.

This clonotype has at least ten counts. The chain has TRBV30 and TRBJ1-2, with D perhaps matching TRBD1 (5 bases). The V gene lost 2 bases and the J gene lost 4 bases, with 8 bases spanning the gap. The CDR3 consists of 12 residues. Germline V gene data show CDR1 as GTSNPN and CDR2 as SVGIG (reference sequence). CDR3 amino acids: CAWSQGGYGYTF. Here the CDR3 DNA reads TGTGCCTGGAGTCAGGGAGGCTATGGCTACACCTTC.

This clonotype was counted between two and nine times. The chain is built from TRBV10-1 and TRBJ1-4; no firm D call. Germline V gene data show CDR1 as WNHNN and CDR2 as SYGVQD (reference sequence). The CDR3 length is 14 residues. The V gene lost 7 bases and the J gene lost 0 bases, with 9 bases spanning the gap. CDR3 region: CASIERSTNEKLFF. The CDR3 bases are TGCGCCAGCATCGAAAGGTCAACTAATGAAAAACTGTTTTTT.

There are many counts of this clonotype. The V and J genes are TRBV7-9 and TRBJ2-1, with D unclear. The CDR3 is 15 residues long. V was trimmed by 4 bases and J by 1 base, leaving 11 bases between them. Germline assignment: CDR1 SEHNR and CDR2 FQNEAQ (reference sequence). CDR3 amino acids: CASSSKAGSYNEQFF. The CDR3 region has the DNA TGTGCCAGCAGCTCGAAGGCTGGGTCCTACAATGAGCAGTTCTTC.

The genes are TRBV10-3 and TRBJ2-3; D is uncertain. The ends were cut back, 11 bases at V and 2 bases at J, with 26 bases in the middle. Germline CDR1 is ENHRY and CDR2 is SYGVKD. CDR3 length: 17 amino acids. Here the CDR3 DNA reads TGTGCCGCCGCTGCCCTTGTGGGAACGGATACCACAGATACGCAGTATTTT. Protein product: CAAAALVGTDTTDTQYF.

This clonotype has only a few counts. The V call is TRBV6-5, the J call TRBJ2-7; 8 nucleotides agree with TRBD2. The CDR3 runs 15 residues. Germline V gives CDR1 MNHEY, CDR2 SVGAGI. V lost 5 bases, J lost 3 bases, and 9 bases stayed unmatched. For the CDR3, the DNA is TGTGCCAGCAGTCGACGGGAGGGGGAACTCTACGAGCAGTACTTC. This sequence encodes CASSRREGELYEQYF.